The 27 T cell receptor beta chains below were found in one sample sequenced in a study of blood T cells in healthy people across ages. The use of a sample-barcoded 5' primer and a J-beta primer mix characterized a second PCR of roughly 7 to 12 cycles. TCRdb passed the 5' RACE reads through MiXCR, listing each CDR3 protein once. In the table there are fewer than 650,000 distinct CDR3 sequences, roughly a quarter of which are singletons. These sequences were also reported in another study, on T cells of mothers and their children.

The specimen was blood. These TCRs come from a boy between 2 and 15 years old in good health.

The chain carries TRBV11-2 and TRBJ2-5; D may match TRBD1 or TRBD2 (5 bases each). The tail of the sequence fits TRBJ2-7 better, so the J call may be wrong. This CDR3 has 14 amino acids. The germline V gene encodes CDR1 SGHAT and CDR2 FQNNGV. CDR3 in DNA: TGTGCCAGCAGCTCGGGACCTACAACCTACGAGCAGTACTTC. This gives the protein CASSSGPTTYEQYF.

The chain combines TRBV4-3 with TRBJ2-7; 7 bases line up with TRBD1. V shed 4 bases, J shed 5 bases, and the junction held 8 bases outside the gene matches. The CDR3 is 14 residues long. Germline values: CDR1 LGHNA, CDR2 YSLEER. The CDR3 DNA sequence: TGCGCCAGCAGCCTACAGGGGATCGGGGACGAGCAGTACTTC. This translates into CASSLQGIGDEQYF.

This clonotype has just a few counts. V is TRBV30 and J is TRBJ1-5; 8 bases are shared with TRBD1. The germline CDR1 and CDR2 sequences are GTSNPN and SVGIG (reference sequence). The junction had 12 bases not matched to a gene; V was cut back by 3 bases and J by 2 bases. The CDR3 runs to 17 residues. The CDR3 loop is CAWSHYTDRGGNQPQHF. In DNA, the CDR3 is TGTGCCTGGAGCCATTATACTGACAGGGGAGGCAATCAGCCCCAGCATTTT.

There are a few counts of this clonotype. This chain joins TRBV10-2 and TRBJ2-7; 10 bases are a match to TRBD2. The V and J ends lost 3 bases and 2 bases, in that order; junction bases with no gene match: 1. Germline assignment: CDR1 WSHSY and CDR2 SAAADI. The CDR3 is 14 amino acids. The CDR3 here is CASSDLAGAYEQYF. CDR3 sequence (DNA): TGCGCCAGCAGTGATCTAGCGGGAGCCTACGAGCAGTACTTC.

The chain joins TRBV2 to TRBJ1-2, with 7 bases identical to TRBD1. Germline CDR1 reads SNHLY; CDR2 reads FYNNEI. The length of the CDR3 is 16 residues. V lost 5 bases and J lost 1; bases outside the gene matches: 10. The CDR3 reads CASSPTPTGNNYGYTF. The DNA of the CDR3 is TGTGCCAGCAGTCCGACCCCGACAGGGAATAACTATGGCTACACCTTC.

The chain recombines TRBV6-1 with TRBJ1-1, with 10 bases fitting TRBD1. The CDR3 sequence is 16 residues long. The V segment lost 5 bases and the J segment 2 bases; nucleotides outside the gene matches: 8. Germline loops: CDR1 MNHNS, CDR2 SASEGT. The CDR3, as DNA: TGTGCCAGCAGTCTCGGGACAGGGGCCTCTAACACTGAAGCTTTCTTT. It specifies CASSLGTGASNTEAFF.

This clonotype has just a few counts. The chain uses TRBV12-3 or TRBV12-4 and TRBJ2-5, with 8 bases lining up with TRBD2. The CDR3 runs 13 residues. Unmatched junction bases numbered 11, after V lost 7 bases and J lost 10 bases. This CDR3 is CASKARELADQYF. As DNA, the CDR3 is TGTGCCAGCAAGGCAAGAGAACTAGCGGACCAGTACTTC.

The table lists this clonotype with a few counts. The chain couples TRBV20-1 to TRBJ2-1; D not resolved. V was cut by 6 bases and J by 0 bases, with 3 bases left in between. The CDR3 runs to 11 residues. The germline gives CDR1 DFQATT, CDR2 SNEGSKA (reference sequence). The chain's CDR3 is CSAGSYNEQFF. The DNA of the CDR3 is TGCAGTGCCGGCTCCTACAATGAGCAGTTCTTC.

This clonotype was counted between two and nine times. The chain is built from TRBV15 and TRBJ1-5; no firm D call. Germline values: CDR1 LNHNV, CDR2 YYDKDF (reference sequence). The CDR3 is made up of 13 amino acids. V lost 6 bases and J lost 2, with 8 bases in between. The CDR3 DNA reads TGTGCCACCAGTCGACACGGCAATCAGCCCCAGCATTTT. Translation gives CATSRHGNQPQHF.

The chain joins TRBV12-3 or TRBV12-4 to TRBJ2-5, with D possibly TRBD1 on 5 matching bases. V lost 5 bases and J lost 7, with 11 bases in between. The CDR3 runs 12 residues. The CDR3 sequence: CASSPGSGTQYF. The CDR3 nucleotides are TGTGCCAGCAGTCCAGGGTCTGGGACCCAGTACTTC.

The chain links TRBV7-9 to TRBJ1-1, with D hard to call. V shed 2 bases and J shed 0 bases, with 7 bases lying between them. This CDR3 spans 14 amino acids. Germline CDR1 and CDR2: SEHNR and FQNEAQ (reference sequence). The CDR3 loop is CASSLNTLNTEAFF. The CDR3 DNA reads TGTGCCAGCAGCTTAAACACCCTGAACACTGAAGCTTTCTTT.

This clonotype was seen a few times. This chain links TRBV6-1 with TRBJ2-7; a possible D gene is TRBD2 (6 bases). Trimming shortened V by 6 bases and J by 2 bases, and 20 bases separated the two germline ends. Germline V CDR1 and CDR2: MNHNS, SASEGT. The CDR3 extends over 16 amino acids. The CDR3 sequence is CASSRGVAGTAYEQYF. The CDR3, as DNA: TGTGCCAGCAGCCGCGGGGTCGCGGGGACGGCCTACGAGCAGTACTTC.

The genes are TRBV30 and TRBJ2-7; D is tentatively TRBD1 or TRBD2 (5 bases each). Germline V gene sequence: CDR1 GTSNPN, CDR2 SVGIG (reference sequence). V was shortened by 2 bases and J by 0 bases, with 8 bases between the two germline ends. The CDR3 has 13 residues. DNA of the CDR3: TGTGCCTGGAGTTGGGGGTACTCCTACGAGCAGTACTTC. Amino acids: CAWSWGYSYEQYF.

The chain joins TRBV7-2 to TRBJ2-5; perhaps TRBD2 as D (5 bases). The DNA end favors TRBJ2-1, so the J call may be wrong. Germline assignment: CDR1 SGHTA and CDR2 FQGNSA. The CDR3 is 14 amino acids. CDR3 residues: CASSFDYLDNEQFF. In DNA, the CDR3 is TGTGCCAGCAGCTTCGACTATTTGGACAATGAGCAGTTCTTC.

This clonotype was counted only a few times. This rearrangement joins TRBV5-1 to TRBJ2-3; D possibly matches TRBD1 or TRBD2 (6 bases each). The CDR3 sequence is 15 residues long. V lost 0 bases, J lost 2 bases, and 10 bases lay in between. In germline, CDR1 is SGHRS, CDR2 YFSETQ. The CDR3 reads CASSLVGGPTDTQYF. CDR3 nucleotide sequence: TGCGCCAGCAGCTTGGTAGGGGGGCCCACAGATACGCAGTATTTT.

This chain uses TRBV6-5 with TRBJ1-1; D call uncertain. This CDR3 is built from 15 residues. The V gene's germline CDR1 is MNHEY and CDR2 SVGAGI. The germline V and J ends were trimmed by 6 bases and 6 bases, with 20 bases remaining between them. CDR3 bases: TGTGCCAGCAGGAGGCAGTCCCCGAGAGTGGCTGAAGCTTTCTTT. Amino acid sequence: CASRRQSPRVAEAFF.

The genes are TRBV10-2 and TRBJ2-6; TRBD1 matches 9 bases. This CDR3 region has 16 residues. The germline V gene has CDR1 WSHSY and CDR2 SAAADI. The J segment lost 0 bases and the V segment lost 6 bases, leaving 3 bases of the junction unmatched. The CDR3 protein is CASRGQGRSGANVLTF. Here the CDR3 DNA reads TGCGCCAGCAGGGGACAGGGCCGCTCTGGGGCCAACGTCCTGACTTTC.

This clonotype was counted many times. This chain connects TRBV24-1 to TRBJ2-2; 10 nucleotides line up with TRBD2. Germline loops: CDR1 KGHDR, CDR2 SFDVKD. The CDR3 totals 14 residues. J lost 4 bases, V lost 5 bases, and 0 bases had no gene match. The CDR3 region is CATSASGSTGELFF. CDR3 DNA sequence: TGTGCCACCAGTGCTAGCGGGAGCACCGGGGAGCTGTTTTTT.

Regarding this clonotype: One end of the junction fails to match germline, which may point to a read error. The chain is built from TRBV27 and TRBJ2-1; D gene uncertain. From germline, CDR1 is MNHEY and CDR2 SMNVEV (reference sequence). This CDR3 is built from 13 residues. The CDR3 DNA sequence: TGTGCCAGTAGTTTCGGAGTATCCAATGGGCAGTTCTTC. It is translated as CASSFGVSNGQFF.

This clonotype was counted a few times. V and J are TRBV30 and TRBJ1-2, with TRBD1 matching 9 bases. This CDR3 comprises 12 residues. V lost 5 bases, J lost 5 bases, and 3 bases stayed unmatched. Germline V gene sequence: CDR1 GTSNPN, CDR2 SVGIG (reference sequence). As DNA, the CDR3 is TGTGCCTGGTCACAGGGGGCATATGGCTACACCTTC. Its protein product is CAWSQGAYGYTF.

In its sample, this clonotype was seen a few times. V and J are TRBV7-3 and TRBJ1-2; 9 bases line up with TRBD1. Per the germline V gene, CDR1 is SGHTA and CDR2 is FQGTGA. The CDR3 is 15 amino acids. V lost 5 bases and J lost 6; bases outside the gene matches: 10. The CDR3 nucleotides are TGTGCCAGCAGCATTAGCGGGACAGGGTTCGATGGCTACACCTTC. Amino acid sequence: CASSISGTGFDGYTF.

The genes are TRBV28 and TRBJ2-4; TRBD2 agrees at 9 bases. Germline V gives CDR1 MDHEN, CDR2 SYDVKM. V lost 5 bases, J lost 3 bases, and 5 bases stayed unmatched. The CDR3 has 15 amino acids. The CDR3 coding sequence is TGTGCCAGCAGTGCGGGGGGGCAAAGCAAAAACATTCAGTACTTC. This encodes CASSAGGQSKNIQYF.

Many counts were recorded for this clonotype. This chain uses TRBV12-3 or TRBV12-4 with TRBJ2-1; D is unresolved. The CDR3 is 12 amino acids. Trimming cost V 9 bases and J 2 bases, with 8 bases left between them. The CDR3 DNA follows: TGTGCCAGTAGTCTGGCCTACAATGAGCAGTTCTTC. Protein sequence: CASSLAYNEQFF.

The rearrangement uses TRBV30 and TRBJ2-5, with 11 bases lining up with TRBD2. J gave up 3 bases and V 1 base, and 1 base lay outside the gene matches. Looked up from germline, CDR1 is GTSNPN and CDR2 is SVGIG (reference sequence). The CDR3 loop spans 14 amino acids. The CDR3 DNA reads TGTGCCTGGAGTGAGGGACTAGCGGAAGAGACCCAGTACTTC. Protein sequence: CAWSEGLAEETQYF. The variable domain in full, completed from reference TRBV30 and TRBJ2-5, reads SQTIHQWPATLVQPVGSPLSLECTVEGTSNPNLYWYRQAAGRGLQLLFYSVGIGQISSEVPQNLSASRPQDRQFILSSKKLLLSDSGFYLCAWSEGLAEETQYFGPGTRLLVL.

The chain combines TRBV27 with TRBJ2-3; TRBD2 aligns across 14 bases. V was clipped by 5 bases and J by 4 bases; unmatched bases: 8. CDR3 length: 17 amino acids. Germline CDR1 MNHEY, CDR2 SMNVEV (reference sequence). The CDR3 DNA reads as TGTGCCAGCAGTAACCCCACGACTAGCGGGGGGGCAGATACGCAGTATTTT. Protein: CASSNPTTSGGADTQYF.

In this sample, this clonotype turned up a few times. The chain uses TRBV6-2 or TRBV6-3 and TRBJ1-1, with D perhaps matching TRBD1 (5 bases). The CDR3 covers 14 residues. V gave up 6 bases and J gave up 3 bases, with 14 bases separating them. Germline values: CDR1 MNHEY, CDR2 SVGEGT. CDR3 residues: CASSRQYIDTEAFF. The CDR3 coding sequence is TGTGCCAGCAGCCGACAGTATATAGACACTGAAGCTTTCTTT.

This clonotype was recorded once. The genes are TRBV7-2 and TRBJ1-1; weak D call: TRBD1 (6 bases). In germline, CDR1 is SGHTA, CDR2 FQGNSA. This CDR3 spans 15 amino acids. Trimming took off 4 bases at V and 0 bases at J, with 12 bases between the two ends. The CDR3 DNA sequence: TGTGCCAGCAGCTCAGGACAGAGCATGAACACTGAAGCTTTCTTT. It translates to CASSSGQSMNTEAFF.